This record looks at one T cell receptor beta chain sequence and its context. Its antigen remains unidentified. Data came from immunoSEQ multiplex PCR; TCRdb stores just in-frame clones and leaves some out. The sample comprises some 170,000 clones, roughly 86% of which are singletons, and less than 3.5% rests with the top ten. Germline CDR1 is SNHLY and CDR2 is FYNNEI. This CDR3 contains 16 residues. J was trimmed by 7 bases and V by 5 bases; bases with no gene match: 11. These data originate in a study of cytomegalovirus exposure and HLA in healthy donors. Study-level findings and limits: Usually a TCR sequence was rare, but some public TCRs were found in many donors. First-cohort TCR clusters were later found to tend to co-occur in the approximately 120 validation repertoires. The study flagged around 150 TCR beta chains as cytomegalovirus-associated. There were a few CMV-associated chains whose specificity for CMV antigens was confirmed in vitro.

The sequence was obtained from a man between 18 and 29 years old in good health and CMV-seropositive. This chain links TRBV2 with TRBJ2-1, with 10 bases fitting TRBD2. The sample was PBMCs. This chain's CDR3 is CASSREGLAGVNEQFF. Written as DNA, the CDR3 is TGTGCCAGCAGTAGGGAAGGGCTAGCGGGGGTAAATGAGCAGTTCTTC.